A single sample is the source of the 26 T cell receptor beta chains below, sequenced in a study of blood T cell repertoires in COVID-19. The assay was immunoSEQ multiplex PCR, and TCRdb's table has in-frame clones only and misses some. The table lists approximately 130,000 clones, more than 80% of them singletons. Sequencing used peripheral blood. Receptors originate from a human donor in a cohort sampled during active COVID-19.

The chain employs TRBV2 and TRBJ2-6; no firm D call. CDR3 length equals 14 residues. Looked up from germline, CDR1 is SNHLY and CDR2 is FYNNEI. The V end was cut by 7 bases, the J end by 0 bases, with 7 bases between. The CDR3 bases are TGTGCCAGCACCCAGGCCTCTGGGGCCAACGTCCTGACTTTC. It is translated as CASTQASGANVLTF.

V usage is TRBV30 and J usage is TRBJ2-3; tentative D call: TRBD1 (5 bases). The CDR3 has 13 residues. Trimming left V 2 bases short and J 5 bases short, with 11 bases between. Germline-derived CDR1 and CDR2 are GTSNPN and SVGIG (reference sequence). CDR3 amino acids: CAWSRGTKDTQYF. DNA of the CDR3: TGTGCCTGGAGTAGGGGAACCAAAGATACGCAGTATTTT. Looking up the rest from reference TRBV30 and TRBJ2-3 gives the full variable domain: SQTIHQWPATLVQPVGSPLSLECTVEGTSNPNLYWYRQAAGRGLQLLFYSVGIGQISSEVPQNLSASRPQDRQFILSSKKLLLSDSGFYLCAWSRGTKDTQYFGPGTRLTVL.

The J gene is TRBJ2-7, the V gene TRBV7-9; 12 nucleotides match TRBD2. The ends lost 2 bases at V and 3 bases at J; junction bases unmatched: 11. Germline-derived CDR1 and CDR2 are SEHNR and FQNEAQ (reference sequence). The CDR3 extends over 18 amino acids. CDR3 in amino acids: CASSLTSGRPHPLYEQYV. The CDR3 bases are TGTGCCAGCAGCTTAACTAGCGGGAGGCCCCACCCCCTCTACGAGCAGTACGTC.

CDR3 loop: CASSDLELNTEAFF. The CDR3 nucleotides are TGTGCCAGCAGTGATCTCGAGTTGAACACTGAAGCTTTCTTT. The genes are TRBV2 and TRBJ1-1, with D unclear. The germline CDR1 and CDR2 sequences are SNHLY and FYNNEI. Trimming took off 3 bases at V and 0 bases at J, with 8 bases between the two ends. This CDR3 is 14 amino acids long.

DNA for the CDR3: TGTGCCAGCAGCTCAATTGGAGGGAACACTGAAGCTTTCTTT. This codes for CASSSIGGNTEAFF. This chain joins TRBV11-2 and TRBJ1-1; no firm D call. The V and J ends lost 4 bases and 1 base respectively, with 10 bases between them. Germline-derived CDR1 and CDR2 are SGHAT and FQNNGV. The CDR3 loop spans 14 amino acids. The entire variable domain, with the rest obtained from reference TRBV11-2 and TRBJ1-1, is as follows: EAGVAQSPRYKIIEKRQSVAFWCNPISGHATLYWYQQILGQGPKLLIQFQNNGVVDDSQLPKDRFSAERLKGVDSTLKIQPAKLEDSAVYLCASSSIGGNTEAFFGQGTRLTVV.

The V call is TRBV5-4, the J call TRBJ1-1; D is uncertain. Germline lookup yields CDR1 SGHNT and CDR2 YYREEE (reference sequence). The V end was cut by 4 bases, the J end by 1 base, with 11 bases between. The CDR3 runs 14 residues. The CDR3 DNA reads as TGTGCCAGCAGCGGCTCACGGGGGAACACTGAAGCTTTCTTT. Encoded protein: CASSGSRGNTEAFF.

This clone came up once. J is TRBJ2-1 and V is TRBV2; 13 positions match TRBD2. Germline V CDR1 and CDR2: SNHLY, FYNNEI. This CDR3 region has 15 residues. The V gene end was trimmed by 7 bases and the J gene end by 6 bases; junction bases not matched to a gene: 6. For the CDR3, the DNA is TGTGCCAGCACCGCTAGGACTAGCGGGAGCAATGAGCAGTTCTTC. This translates into CASTARTSGSNEQFF.

The V and J genes are TRBV4-1 and TRBJ1-3, with TRBD1 as a possible D gene (6 bases). The V gene lost 3 bases and the J gene lost 2 bases, with 14 bases spanning the gap. The CDR3 is 16 residues long. Germline CDR1 reads MGHRA; CDR2 reads YSYEKL. CDR3 protein: CASSHPTGEPGNTIYF. The CDR3 DNA reads TGCGCCAGCAGCCACCCGACAGGCGAGCCTGGAAACACCATATATTTT.

The chain combines TRBV5-6 with TRBJ1-2, with 7 bases matching TRBD1. The CDR3 extends over 17 amino acids. With 3 bases clipped from V and 3 bases from J, the junction kept 14 bases outside the gene matches. Germline V CDR1 and CDR2: SGHDT, YYEEEE. DNA for the CDR3: TGTGCCAGCAGCTCGAGGGGGCGCCCCCTGTCTGACTATGGCTACACCTTC. As protein: CASSSRGRPLSDYGYTF.

The chain uses TRBV7-2 and TRBJ2-1, with 7 bases fitting TRBD2. The CDR3 sequence is 15 residues long. Germline CDR1 is SGHTA and CDR2 is FQGNSA. The ends lost 4 bases at V and 1 base at J; junction bases unmatched: 4. CDR3 amino acids: CASSYTSESYNEQFF. The CDR3 nucleotides read TGTGCCAGCAGCTATACTAGCGAGTCCTACAATGAGCAGTTCTTC.

The chain recombines TRBV28 with TRBJ2-2, with a possible D match to TRBD1 (8 bases). Germline assignment: CDR1 MDHEN and CDR2 SYDVKM. V shed 4 bases and J shed 5 bases, with 14 bases lying between them. The CDR3 runs 15 residues. CDR3: CASSSYRGGTGELFF. DNA of the CDR3: TGTGCCAGCAGTTCCTACAGGGGGGGAACCGGGGAGCTGTTTTTT.

This chain connects TRBV2 to TRBJ2-6, with a weak D call TRBD2 (6 bases). V was clipped by 4 bases and J by 9 bases, with 13 bases between them. Germline V CDR1 and CDR2: SNHLY, FYNNEI. CDR3 length: 14 amino acids. CDR3 in DNA: TGTGCCAGCAGTGGTTGGGGGGATGTCAACGTCCTGACTTTC. It is translated as CASSGWGDVNVLTF.

The chain has TRBV13 and TRBJ2-7, with D hard to call. Looked up from germline, CDR1 is PRHDT and CDR2 is FYEKMQ (reference sequence). The CDR3 is 13 amino acids. V lost 6 bases and J lost 2, with 11 bases in between. CDR3 protein: CASSFGSTYEQYF. The CDR3, as DNA: TGTGCCAGCAGTTTTGGCAGTACCTACGAGCAGTACTTC.

The chain recombines TRBV6-4 with TRBJ2-7, with D possibly matching TRBD2 (7 bases). Germline V gene sequence: CDR1 MRHNA, CDR2 SNTAGT. Trimming left V 10 bases short and J 6 bases short, with 13 bases between. The CDR3 consists of 11 residues. The CDR3 loop is CATTGGGEQYV. Written as DNA, the CDR3 is TGTGCCACCACGGGGGGCGGCGAGCAGTACGTC.

The chain combines TRBV6-5 with TRBJ1-2; TRBD1 agrees at 9 bases. With V trimmed by 4 bases and J by 8 bases, 5 bases remained unmatched. Per the germline V gene, CDR1 is MNHEY and CDR2 is SVGAGI. This CDR3 has 13 amino acids. CDR3 bases: TGTGCCAGCAGTTTACAGGGGGCACGGGGCTACACCTTC. As protein: CASSLQGARGYTF.

V and J are TRBV3-1 (or the pseudogene TRBV3-2) and TRBJ1-1, with a tentative D call TRBD1 (5 bases). Germline loops: CDR1 LGHDT, CDR2 YNNKEL (reference sequence). The V gene lost 1 base and the J gene lost 2 bases, with 14 bases spanning the gap. The CDR3 runs 16 residues. CDR3 amino acids: CASSQGPGITNTEAFF. The CDR3 DNA reads TGTGCCAGCAGCCAAGGCCCAGGGATAACCAACACTGAAGCTTTCTTT.

The chain has TRBV4-3 and TRBJ2-1; D possibly corresponds to TRBD1 (6 bases). The CDR3 consists of 14 residues. Trimming took 0 bases from V and 10 from J, leaving 13 bases between them. CDR1 LGHNA and CDR2 YSLEER come from the germline V gene. CDR3 sequence (DNA): TGCGCCAGCAGCCAAGATCACGCAGGGGACGAGCAGTTCTTC. This codes for CASSQDHAGDEQFF.

The chain carries TRBV9 and TRBJ1-6; 10 nucleotides match TRBD1. The V segment lost 3 bases and the J segment 8 bases; nucleotides outside the gene matches: 5. CDR1 and CDR2 from the germline V gene are SGDLS and YYNGEE. The CDR3 contains 15 residues. CDR3 nucleotide sequence: TGTGCCAGCAGCGCCGCCGGGACAGGGGATTCACCCCTCCACTTT. Its protein product is CASSAAGTGDSPLHF.

The chain carries TRBV7-9 and TRBJ2-2; 7 positions match TRBD1. Germline CDR1 reads SEHNR; CDR2 reads FQNEAQ (reference sequence). This CDR3 is 13 amino acids long. The V gene end was trimmed by 5 bases and the J gene end by 5 bases; junction bases not matched to a gene: 2. CDR3 sequence reads: CASSQQGTGELFF. Here the CDR3 DNA reads TGTGCCAGCAGCCAACAGGGGACCGGGGAGCTGTTTTTT.

The J gene is TRBJ1-5, the V gene TRBV6-5; D may be TRBD1 (5 bases). Trimming took off 6 bases at V and 1 base at J, with 7 bases between the two ends. The CDR3 totals 13 residues. CDR1 MNHEY and CDR2 SVGAGI come from the germline V gene. The CDR3 loop reads CASRGRSNQPQHF. The CDR3 DNA follows: TGTGCCAGCAGGGGGCGCAGCAATCAGCCCCAGCATTTT.

This clone was counted only a few times. The chain carries TRBV6-5 and TRBJ1-3; D ambiguous. Germline V gene sequence: CDR1 MNHEY, CDR2 SVGAGI. V lost 4 bases and J lost 3, with 16 bases in between. The CDR3 has 16 residues. The CDR3 DNA follows: TGTGCCAGCAGTTCGACACACAGCTCAAGTGGAAACACCATATATTTT. Protein: CASSSTHSSSGNTIYF.

V gene TRBV27 combines with J gene TRBJ2-5; 7 nucleotides line up with TRBD1. The length of the CDR3 is 15 residues. After removal of 3 bases from V and 0 bases from J, the junction contained 4 bases not matched to a gene. In germline, CDR1 is MNHEY, CDR2 SMNVEV (reference sequence). The CDR3 loop reads CASSFRQGNQETQYF. CDR3 DNA: TGTGCCAGCAGTTTCAGACAGGGCAACCAAGAGACCCAGTACTTC.

V is TRBV3-1 (or the pseudogene TRBV3-2) and J is TRBJ1-2, with 8 positions matching TRBD1. The CDR3 spans 15 residues. Germline CDR1 and CDR2: LGHDT and YNNKEL (reference sequence). Trimming cost V 1 base and J 6 bases; bases outside gene matches: 7. The CDR3 nucleotides are TGTGCCAGCAGCCAAGTTCAGGGACAGGTGAATGGCTACACCTTC. Residues: CASSQVQGQVNGYTF.

The J gene is TRBJ1-4, the V gene TRBV3-1 (or the pseudogene TRBV3-2); 7 bases match TRBD1. CDR3 size: 17 residues. CDR1 and CDR2 (germline): LGHDT, YNNKEL (reference sequence). V shed 0 bases, J shed 7 bases, and the junction held 11 bases outside the gene matches. CDR3 sequence (DNA): TGTGCCAGCAGCCAAGATTTCCTCACAGGGGCCAGTGAAAAACTGTTTTTT. Its protein is CASSQDFLTGASEKLFF.

J is TRBJ1-1 and V is TRBV7-3; D is possibly TRBD1 (6 bases). Trimming removed 5 bases from V and 0 bases from J, with 22 bases in between. The CDR3 totals 18 residues. Germline V gene sequence: CDR1 SGHTA, CDR2 FQGTGA. CDR3 protein: CASSPHPAGVTMNTEAFF. For the CDR3, the DNA is TGTGCCAGCAGCCCCCACCCGGCAGGGGTGACGATGAACACTGAAGCTTTCTTT.

The chain recombines TRBV11-2 with TRBJ1-1, with D possibly matching TRBD1 (6 bases). V lost 0 bases, J lost 8 bases, and 10 bases lay in between. The V gene's germline CDR1 is SGHAT and CDR2 FQNNGV. This CDR3 spans 13 amino acids. The CDR3 nucleotides are TGTGCCAGCAGCTTAGAAAGGGGGGGGGAAGCTTTCTTT. Translated, it gives CASSLERGGEAFF.